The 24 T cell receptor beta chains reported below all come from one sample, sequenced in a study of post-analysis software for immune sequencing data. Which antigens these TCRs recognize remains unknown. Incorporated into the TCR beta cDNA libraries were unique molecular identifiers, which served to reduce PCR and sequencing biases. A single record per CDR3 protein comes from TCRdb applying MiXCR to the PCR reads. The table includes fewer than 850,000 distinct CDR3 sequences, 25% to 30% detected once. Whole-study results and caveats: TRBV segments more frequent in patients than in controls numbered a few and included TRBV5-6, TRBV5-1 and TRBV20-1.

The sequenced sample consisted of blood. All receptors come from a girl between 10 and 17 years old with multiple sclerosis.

In DNA form, the CDR3 reads TGTGCCAGCAGTTTCGGCGGAGTACGGGAGCAGTTCTTC. Amino acids: CASSFGGVREQFF. The chain recombines TRBV12-3 or TRBV12-4 with TRBJ2-1; no firm D call. Trimming stripped 3 bases from V and 10 bases from J, with 13 bases between. The CDR3 is made up of 13 amino acids.

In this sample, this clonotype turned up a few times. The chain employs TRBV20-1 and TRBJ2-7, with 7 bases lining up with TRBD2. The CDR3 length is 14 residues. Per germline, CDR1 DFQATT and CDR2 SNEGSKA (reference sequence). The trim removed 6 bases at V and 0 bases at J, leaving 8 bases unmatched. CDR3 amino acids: CSATLRGSSYEQYF. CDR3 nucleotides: TGCAGTGCAACCCTGCGGGGGAGCTCCTACGAGCAGTACTTC.

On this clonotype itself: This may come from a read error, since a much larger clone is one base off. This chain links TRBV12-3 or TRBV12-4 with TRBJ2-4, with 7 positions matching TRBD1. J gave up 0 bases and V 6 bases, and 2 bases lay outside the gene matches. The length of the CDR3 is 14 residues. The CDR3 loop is CASRGTVAKNIQYF. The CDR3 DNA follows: TGTGCCAGCAGGGGGACAGTAGCCAAAAACATTCAGTACTTC.

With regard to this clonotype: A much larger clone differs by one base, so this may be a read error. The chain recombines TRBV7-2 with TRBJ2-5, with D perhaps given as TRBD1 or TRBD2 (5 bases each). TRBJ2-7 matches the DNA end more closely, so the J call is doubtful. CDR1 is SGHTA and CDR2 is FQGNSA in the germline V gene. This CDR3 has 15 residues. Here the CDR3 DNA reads TGTGCCAGCAGCCTTAGGGACGGGGTTTGCTACGAGCAGTACTTC. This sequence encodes CASSLRDGVCYEQYF.

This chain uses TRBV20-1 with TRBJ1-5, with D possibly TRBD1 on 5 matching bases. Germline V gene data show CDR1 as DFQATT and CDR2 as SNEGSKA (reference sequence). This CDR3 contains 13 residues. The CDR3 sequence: CSAGRGSNQPQHF. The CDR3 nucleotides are TGCAGCGCGGGGCGCGGTAGCAATCAGCCCCAGCATTTT.

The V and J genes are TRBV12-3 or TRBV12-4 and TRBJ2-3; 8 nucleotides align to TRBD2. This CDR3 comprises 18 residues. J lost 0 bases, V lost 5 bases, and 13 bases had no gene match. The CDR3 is CASSQYSGGAGSTDTQYF. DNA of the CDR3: TGTGCCAGCAGTCAATACAGCGGGGGCGCTGGGAGCACAGATACGCAGTATTTT.

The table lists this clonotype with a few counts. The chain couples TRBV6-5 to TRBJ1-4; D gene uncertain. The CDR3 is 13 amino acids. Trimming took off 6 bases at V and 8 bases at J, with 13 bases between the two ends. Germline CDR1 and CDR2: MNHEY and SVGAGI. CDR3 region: CASRKGFREKLFF. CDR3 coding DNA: TGTGCCAGCAGAAAAGGGTTCAGGGAAAAACTGTTTTTT.

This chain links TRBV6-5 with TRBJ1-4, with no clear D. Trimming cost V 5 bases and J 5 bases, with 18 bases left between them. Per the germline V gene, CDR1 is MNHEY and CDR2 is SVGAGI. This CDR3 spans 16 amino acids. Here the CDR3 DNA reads TGTGCCAGCAGTCCTGAATCCCCAGCTTACAATGAAAAACTGTTTTTT. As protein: CASSPESPAYNEKLFF.

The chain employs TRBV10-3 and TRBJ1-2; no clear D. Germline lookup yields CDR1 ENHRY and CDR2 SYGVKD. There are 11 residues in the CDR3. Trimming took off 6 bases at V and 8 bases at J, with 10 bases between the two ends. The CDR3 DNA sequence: TGTGCCATCAGGGCCCTCTACGGCTACACCTTC. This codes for CAIRALYGYTF.

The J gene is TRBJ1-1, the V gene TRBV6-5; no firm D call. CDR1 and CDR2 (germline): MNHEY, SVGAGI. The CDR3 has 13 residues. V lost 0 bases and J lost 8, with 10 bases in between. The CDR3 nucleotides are TGTGCCAGCAGTTACTCCCGGGCAGCCGAAGCTTTCTTT. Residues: CASSYSRAAEAFF.

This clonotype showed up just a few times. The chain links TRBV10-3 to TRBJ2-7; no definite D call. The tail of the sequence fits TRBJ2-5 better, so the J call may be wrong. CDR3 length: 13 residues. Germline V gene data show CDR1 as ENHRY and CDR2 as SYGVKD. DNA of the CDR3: TGTGCCATCACCCCACTACCCGGGGAGACCCAGTACTTC. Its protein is CAITPLPGETQYF.

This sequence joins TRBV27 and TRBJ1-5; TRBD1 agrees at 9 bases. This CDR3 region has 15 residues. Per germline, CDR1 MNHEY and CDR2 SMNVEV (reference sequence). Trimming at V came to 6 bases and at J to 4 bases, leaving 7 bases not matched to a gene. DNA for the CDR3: TGTGCCAGCAGAAACGGACAGGGGCGTAATCAGCCCCAGCATTTT. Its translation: CASRNGQGRNQPQHF.

The CDR3 is CASSLELGPIDEQFF. The CDR3 region has the DNA TGTGCCAGCAGCTTGGAACTAGGCCCCATTGATGAGCAGTTCTTC. The V and J genes are TRBV5-5 and TRBJ2-1; D is possibly TRBD2 (5 bases). Between the trimmed V and J ends, which lost 0 bases and 8 bases, there was a span of 15 bases. The CDR3 spans 15 residues. Germline V gene lookup returns CDR1 SGHKS and CDR2 YYEKEE (reference sequence).

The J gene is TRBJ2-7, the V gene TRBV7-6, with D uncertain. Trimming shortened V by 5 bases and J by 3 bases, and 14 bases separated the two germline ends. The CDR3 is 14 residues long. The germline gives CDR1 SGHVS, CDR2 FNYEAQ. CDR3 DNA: TGTGCCAGCAGCCGGATCCCTAACCACTACGAGCAGTACTTC. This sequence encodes CASSRIPNHYEQYF.

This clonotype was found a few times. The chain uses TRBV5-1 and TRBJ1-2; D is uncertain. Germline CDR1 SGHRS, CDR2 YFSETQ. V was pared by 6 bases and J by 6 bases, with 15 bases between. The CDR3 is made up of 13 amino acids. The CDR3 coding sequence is TGCGCCAGCACCAAGTCCCGTCTGGATGGCTACACCTTC. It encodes CASTKSRLDGYTF.

CDR3 loop: CASSLDGSYQETQYF. The CDR3 DNA sequence: TGTGCCAGCAGCTTAGACGGATCGTACCAAGAGACCCAGTACTTC. The rearrangement uses TRBV7-2 and TRBJ2-5; no reliable D call. The germline V gene has CDR1 SGHTA and CDR2 FQGNSA. Trimming removed 1 base at V and 0 bases at J, with 9 bases between. This CDR3 is 15 amino acids long.

As DNA, the CDR3 is TGTGCCAGCAGCCAAGAAGCAAGAATTGGATACTATGGCTACACCTTC. Its translation is CASSQEARIGYYGYTF. The chain recombines TRBV3-1 with TRBJ1-2, with D unresolved. The CDR3 runs to 16 residues. Germline V gene sequence: CDR1 LGHDT, CDR2 YNNKEL (reference sequence). The ends were cut back, 0 bases at V and 3 bases at J, with 14 bases in the middle.

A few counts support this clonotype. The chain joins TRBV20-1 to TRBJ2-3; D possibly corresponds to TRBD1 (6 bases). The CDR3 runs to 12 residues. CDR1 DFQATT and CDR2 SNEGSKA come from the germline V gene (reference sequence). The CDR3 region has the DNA TGCAGGCCCGGGACAAACACAGATACGCAGTATTTT. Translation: CRPGTNTDTQYF.

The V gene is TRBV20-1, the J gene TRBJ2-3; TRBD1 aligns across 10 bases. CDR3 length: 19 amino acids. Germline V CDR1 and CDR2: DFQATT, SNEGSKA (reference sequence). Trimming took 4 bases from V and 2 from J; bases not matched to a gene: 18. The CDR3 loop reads CSAKSTGTGDFWSTDTQYF. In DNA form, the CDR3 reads TGCAGTGCTAAGTCGACCGGGACAGGGGACTTCTGGTCCACAGATACGCAGTATTTT.

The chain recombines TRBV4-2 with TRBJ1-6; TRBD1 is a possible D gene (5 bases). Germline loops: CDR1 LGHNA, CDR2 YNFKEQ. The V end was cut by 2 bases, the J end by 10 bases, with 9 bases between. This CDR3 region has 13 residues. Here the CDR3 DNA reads TGTGCCAGCAGCCAATCCAGGGCATCACCCCTCCACTTT. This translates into CASSQSRASPLHF.

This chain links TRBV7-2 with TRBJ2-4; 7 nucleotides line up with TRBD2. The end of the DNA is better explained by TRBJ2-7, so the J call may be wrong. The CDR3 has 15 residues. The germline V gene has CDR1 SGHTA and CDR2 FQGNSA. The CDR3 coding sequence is TGTGCCAGCAGCTTAGGTCCAGCGGGACTATACGAGCAGTACTTC. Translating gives CASSLGPAGLYEQYF.

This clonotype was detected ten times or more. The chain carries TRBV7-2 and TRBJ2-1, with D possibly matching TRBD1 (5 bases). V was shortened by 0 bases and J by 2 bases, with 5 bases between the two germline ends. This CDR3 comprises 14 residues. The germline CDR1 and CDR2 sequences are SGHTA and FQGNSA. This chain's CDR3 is CASSLAGPYNEQFF. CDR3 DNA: TGTGCCAGCAGCTTAGCGGGGCCCTACAATGAGCAGTTCTTC.

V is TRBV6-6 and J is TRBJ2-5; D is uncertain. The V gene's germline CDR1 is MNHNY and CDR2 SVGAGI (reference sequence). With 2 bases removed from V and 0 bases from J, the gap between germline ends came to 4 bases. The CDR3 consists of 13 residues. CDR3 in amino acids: CASSYTDQETQYF. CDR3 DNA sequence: TGTGCCAGCAGTTACACAGACCAAGAGACCCAGTACTTC.

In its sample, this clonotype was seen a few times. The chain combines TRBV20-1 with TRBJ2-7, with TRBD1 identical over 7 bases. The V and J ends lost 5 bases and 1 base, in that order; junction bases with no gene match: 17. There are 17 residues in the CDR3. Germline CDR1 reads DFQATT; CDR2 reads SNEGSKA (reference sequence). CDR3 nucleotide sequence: TGCAGTGCTTTCACACCGCCGACAGGGCGAGGATCCTACGAGCAGTACTTC. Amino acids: CSAFTPPTGRGSYEQYF.